This TCR beta chain was identified in a study of T-cell memory formation after mild COVID-19. Points from the study as a whole: Balance between CD4 and CD8 was seen in clones contracting day 15 to 85, and a CD4+ lean was seen in later expanders.

From the 5' RACE reads, TCRdb called clonotypes with MiXCR, one entry per CDR3 protein. The table has 260,000 or so distinct CDR3 sequences, about a sixth seen once. From germline, CDR1 is SGHRS and CDR2 YFSETQ. CDR3 length equals 13 residues. V was pared by 5 bases and J by 3 bases, with 12 bases between. As to this clonotype: What it binds is unknown.

The chain recombines TRBV5-1 with TRBJ2-7; D unclear. This sequence was found in a man younger than 30 who had mild COVID-19 (a few samples of this study predate the infection). Cell type and time point are not known. Sequencing was done on a sample of PBMCs or a T cell subset sorted from them (not recorded which). The CDR3 DNA sequence: TGCGCCAGCAGACCTAATACACTCTACGAGCAGTACTTC. It translates to CASRPNTLYEQYF.